This TCR beta chain comes out of a study of T cells in Graves' hyperthyroidism and ophthalmopathy. Germline loops: CDR1 PRHDT, CDR2 FYEKMQ (reference sequence). This CDR3 has 13 residues. Trimming took 4 bases from V and 9 from J, leaving 13 bases between them. This clonotype was recorded many times. The antigen remains undetermined. A lack of ophthalmopathy progression within 18 months defined stable Graves' hyperthyroidism. The source of the PBMCs was 10 ml of fresh peripheral blood. Findings of the study overall: In simple terms, a model built on 13 V-J features told ophthalmopathy apart from stable hyperthyroidism.

What was amplified from RNA transcripts were TCR beta CDR3 regions. Carried out on the TCR CDR3, a first-round RT-PCR used the HTBI primer set. TCRdb re-derived calls from the multiplex PCR reads in MiXCR, one entry per CDR3 protein. The sample holds under 800,000 distinct CDR3 sequences, around 15% seen once. The sequence was obtained from a woman between 18 and 29 years old with Graves' hyperthyroidism. V gene TRBV13 combines with J gene TRBJ2-1; tentatively, D is TRBD2 (6 bases). The sample comprised blood. In nucleotides, the CDR3 is TGTGCCAGCAGCTACCGTGGAGCGGGTGAGCAGTTCTTC. Translating gives CASSYRGAGEQFF.